The 12 T cell receptor beta chains below come from one sample, sequenced in a study of neurological immune-mediated disorders. Using its own MiXCR run on the 5' RACE reads, TCRdb lists one record per CDR3 protein. This sample has 39,000 or so distinct CDR3 sequences, with around 4.8% found just once. The sample taken for sequencing was CD4+ T cells from blood. The receptors were sampled from a man aged 18 to 35 in good health.

This clonotype was seen ten or more times. The rearrangement joins TRBV5-1 to TRBJ1-4; TRBD1 is a possible D gene (5 bases). The CDR3 consists of 14 residues. The germline gives CDR1 SGHRS, CDR2 YFSETQ. V was clipped by 0 bases and J by 6 bases, with 9 bases between them. The CDR3 sequence: CASSLAVGDEKLFF. As DNA, the CDR3 is TGCGCCAGCAGCTTGGCCGTAGGGGATGAAAAACTGTTTTTT.

This clonotype occurred many times. The V and J genes are TRBV30 and TRBJ2-5; the D is unclear. Germline loops: CDR1 GTSNPN, CDR2 SVGIG (reference sequence). The CDR3 spans 12 residues. V shed 3 bases and J shed 2 bases, with 7 bases lying between them. The chain's CDR3 is CAWSDFQETQYF. The CDR3 coding sequence is TGTGCCTGGAGCGATTTTCAAGAGACCCAGTACTTC.

This clonotype was picked up many times. V usage is TRBV6-5 and J usage is TRBJ1-3, with 8 bases fitting TRBD1. Germline V gives CDR1 MNHEY, CDR2 SVGAGI. V shed 5 bases, J shed 3 bases, and the junction held 9 bases outside the gene matches. The CDR3 totals 16 residues. The CDR3, as DNA: TGTGCCAGCAGTCGGACAGGGACGGGTCTTGGAAACACCATATATTTT. Protein sequence: CASSRTGTGLGNTIYF.

The table lists this clonotype with many counts. The chain links TRBV7-2 to TRBJ2-1; unclear D gene. V lost 3 bases and J lost 8, with 8 bases in between. CDR3 length: 12 residues. Germline CDR1 SGHTA, CDR2 FQGNSA. CDR3 protein: CASSFYGHEQFF. CDR3 sequence (DNA): TGTGCCAGCAGCTTTTACGGCCATGAGCAGTTCTTC.

This clonotype has ten or more counts. This rearrangement joins TRBV6-1 to TRBJ2-2; the D is unclear. V was shortened by 4 bases and J by 0 bases, with 9 bases between the two germline ends. This CDR3 is 15 amino acids long. From germline, CDR1 is MNHNS and CDR2 SASEGT. DNA for the CDR3: TGTGCCAGCAGTGCCAGGTCGGCGAACACCGGGGAGCTGTTTTTT. It codes for CASSARSANTGELFF.

In this sample, this clonotype turned up many times. The chain has TRBV9 and TRBJ2-3, with a tentative D call TRBD2 (6 bases). Germline values: CDR1 SGDLS, CDR2 YYNGEE. V lost 2 bases and J lost 0, with 10 bases in between. The CDR3 loop spans 15 amino acids. DNA for the CDR3: TGTGCCAGCAGCGTTTCCGGGACTAGCACAGATACGCAGTATTTT. The encoded protein is CASSVSGTSTDTQYF.

There are many counts of this clonotype. The rearrangement links TRBV5-5 to TRBJ1-4; 7 bases are a match to TRBD1. The CDR3 is made up of 14 amino acids. The germline gives CDR1 SGHKS, CDR2 YYEKEE (reference sequence). V trimming: 4 bases; J trimming: 8 bases; junction bases outside the gene matches: 8. For the CDR3, the DNA is TGTGCCAGCAGCCGGGACAGTGGCGGCGAAAAACTGTTTTTT. It encodes CASSRDSGGEKLFF.

Many counts were recorded for this clonotype. This sequence joins TRBV20-1 and TRBJ2-7, with D perhaps matching TRBD2 (5 bases). This CDR3 has 14 residues. In germline, CDR1 is DFQATT, CDR2 SNEGSKA (reference sequence). V lost 6 bases, J lost 0 bases, and 15 bases lay in between. This CDR3 reads CSANPRGSSYEQYF. The CDR3 bases are TGCAGTGCCAACCCGAGAGGGAGCTCCTACGAGCAGTACTTC.

At least ten counts were recorded for this clonotype. This may be a read error: a much more frequent sequence differs by one nucleotide. The rearrangement joins TRBV12-3 or TRBV12-4 to TRBJ2-7, with D uncertain. This CDR3 spans 12 amino acids. The V end was cut by 6 bases, the J end by 2 bases, with 8 bases between. In DNA form, the CDR3 reads TGTGCCAGCAGCCCTGATACCTACGAGCAGTACTTC. Protein product: CASSPDTYEQYF.

Ten or more counts support this clonotype. The genes are TRBV7-9 and TRBJ2-3, with D possibly TRBD2 on 5 matching bases. The germline CDR1 and CDR2 sequences are SEHNR and FQNEAQ (reference sequence). This CDR3 is 13 amino acids long. The V gene lost 1 base and the J gene lost 5 bases, with 7 bases spanning the gap. CDR3 in DNA: TGTGCCAGCAGCTTAGGGGCGGGAGATACGCAGTATTTT. This gives the protein CASSLGAGDTQYF.

This clonotype was picked up many times. The rearrangement joins TRBV5-1 to TRBJ1-1; perhaps TRBD1 as D (5 bases). This CDR3 has 14 amino acids. Germline assignment: CDR1 SGHRS and CDR2 YFSETQ. The V and J ends lost 4 bases and 3 bases respectively, with 13 bases between them. The CDR3: CASSPWGGDTEAFF. DNA for the CDR3: TGCGCCAGCAGCCCCTGGGGGGGGGACACTGAAGCTTTCTTT.

This clonotype was seen ten or more times. As DNA, the CDR3 is TGTGCCAGCAGCCAACCTGCGACTAGCGGGGGTTGGGATGAGCAGTTCTTC. Its protein is CASSQPATSGGWDEQFF. J is TRBJ2-1 and V is TRBV3-1; 12 positions match TRBD2. Germline assignment: CDR1 LGHDT and CDR2 YNNKEL (reference sequence). This CDR3 has 17 residues. The V gene end was trimmed by 2 bases and the J gene end by 8 bases; junction bases not matched to a gene: 10.